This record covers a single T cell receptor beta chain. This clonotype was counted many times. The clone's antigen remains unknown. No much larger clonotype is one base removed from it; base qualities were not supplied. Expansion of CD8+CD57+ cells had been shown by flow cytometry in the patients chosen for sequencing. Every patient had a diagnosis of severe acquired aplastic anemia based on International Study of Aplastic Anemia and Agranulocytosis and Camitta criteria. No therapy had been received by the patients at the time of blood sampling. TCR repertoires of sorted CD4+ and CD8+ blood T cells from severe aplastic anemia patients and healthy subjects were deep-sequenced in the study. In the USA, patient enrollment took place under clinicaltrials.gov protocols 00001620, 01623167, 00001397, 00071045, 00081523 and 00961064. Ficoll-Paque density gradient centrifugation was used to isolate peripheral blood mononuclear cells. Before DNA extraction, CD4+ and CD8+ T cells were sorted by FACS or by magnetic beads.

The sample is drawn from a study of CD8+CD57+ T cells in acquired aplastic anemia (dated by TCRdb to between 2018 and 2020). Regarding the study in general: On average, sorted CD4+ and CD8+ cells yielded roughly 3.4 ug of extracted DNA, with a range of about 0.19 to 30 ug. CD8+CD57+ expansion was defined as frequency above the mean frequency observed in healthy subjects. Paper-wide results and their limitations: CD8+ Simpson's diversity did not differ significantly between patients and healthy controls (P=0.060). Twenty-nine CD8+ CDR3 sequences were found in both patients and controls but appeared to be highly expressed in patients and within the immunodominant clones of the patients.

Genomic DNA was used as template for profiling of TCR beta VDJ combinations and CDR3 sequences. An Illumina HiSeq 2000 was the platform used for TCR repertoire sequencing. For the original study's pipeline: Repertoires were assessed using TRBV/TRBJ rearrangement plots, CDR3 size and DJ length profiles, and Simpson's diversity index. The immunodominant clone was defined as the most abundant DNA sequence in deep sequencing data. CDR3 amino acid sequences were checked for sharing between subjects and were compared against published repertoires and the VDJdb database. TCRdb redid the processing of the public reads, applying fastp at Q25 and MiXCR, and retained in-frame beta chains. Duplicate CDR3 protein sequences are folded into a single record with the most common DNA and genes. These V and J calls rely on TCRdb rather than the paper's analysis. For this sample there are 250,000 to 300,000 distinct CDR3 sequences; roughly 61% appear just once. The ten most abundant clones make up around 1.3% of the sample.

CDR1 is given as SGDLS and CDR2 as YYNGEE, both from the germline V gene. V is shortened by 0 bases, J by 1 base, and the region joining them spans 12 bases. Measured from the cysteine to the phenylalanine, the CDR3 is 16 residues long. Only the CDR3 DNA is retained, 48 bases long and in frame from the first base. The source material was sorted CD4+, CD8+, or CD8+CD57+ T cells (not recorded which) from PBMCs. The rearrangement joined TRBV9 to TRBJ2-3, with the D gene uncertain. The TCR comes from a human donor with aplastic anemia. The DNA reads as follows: TGTGCCAGCAGCGTAGCTAGTCCCGTTGGCACAGATACGCAGTATTTT. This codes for CASSVASPVGTDTQYF.